This TCR beta chain was profiled in a study of cytomegalovirus exposure and HLA in healthy donors. Study results and limitations: Testing in vitro showed a few CMV-associated chains specific for CMV antigens.

The CDR3 has 15 amino acids. V gave up 4 bases and J gave up 6 bases; unmatched junction bases: 9. Germline V gene data show CDR1 as ENHRY and CDR2 as SYGVKD. Only in-frame clones appear in the TCRdb table, and some are missing; sequencing was by immunoSEQ multiplex PCR. The table records more than 80,000 clones, 90% to 97% of them present only once. This clone was detected only once. Its target is unknown. This chain connects TRBV10-3 to TRBJ1-2; TRBD1 aligns across 9 bases. Sequences were obtained from PBMCs. This receptor was taken from a woman between 18 and 30 years old in good health and CMV-seronegative. CDR3 sequence (DNA): TGTGCCATCAGTGTTCCGGGGACAGGGCTAGATGGCTACACCTTC. It codes for CAISVPGTGLDGYTF.